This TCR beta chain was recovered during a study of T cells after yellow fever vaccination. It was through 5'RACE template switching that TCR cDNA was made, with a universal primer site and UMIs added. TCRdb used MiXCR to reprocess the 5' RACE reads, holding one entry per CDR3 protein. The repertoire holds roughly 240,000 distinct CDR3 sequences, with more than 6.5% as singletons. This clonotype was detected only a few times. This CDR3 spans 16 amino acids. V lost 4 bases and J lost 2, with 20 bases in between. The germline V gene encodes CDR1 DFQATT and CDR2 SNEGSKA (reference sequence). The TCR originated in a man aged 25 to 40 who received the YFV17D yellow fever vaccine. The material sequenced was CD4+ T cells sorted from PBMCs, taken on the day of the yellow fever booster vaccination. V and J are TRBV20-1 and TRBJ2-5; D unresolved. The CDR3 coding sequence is TGCAGTGCTACCCCCTCAGAAGGCGTAACACAAGAGACCCAGTACTTC. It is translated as CSATPSEGVTQETQYF.